The 22 T cell receptor beta chains listed next were all sequenced from one sample in a study of neoadjuvant nivolumab and ipilimumab in lung cancer. Here immunoSEQ multiplex PCR was the method, and the copy in TCRdb shows in-frame clones only, minus some. The sample records approximately 19,000 clones, about 89% being singletons. The specimen comprised peripheral blood, sampled before neoadjuvant nivolumab, alone or with ipilimumab. These receptors all come from an adult with non-small cell lung cancer.

The rearrangement uses TRBV27 and TRBJ2-7; D uncertain. CDR1 and CDR2 from the germline V gene are MNHEY and SMNVEV (reference sequence). The CDR3 covers 13 residues. Trimming took off 0 bases at V and 4 bases at J, with 7 bases between the two ends. The chain's CDR3 is CASSLSRQYEQYF. For the CDR3, the DNA is TGTGCCAGCAGTTTATCGAGGCAGTACGAGCAGTACTTC.

The J gene is TRBJ2-3, the V gene TRBV18; D is unresolved. This CDR3 is 16 amino acids long. V was clipped by 4 bases and J by 2 bases, with 16 bases between them. CDR1 and CDR2 from the germline V gene are KGHSH and LQKENI. CDR3 loop: CASSRGSRMDTDTQYF. The CDR3 bases are TGTGCCAGCTCACGTGGATCCCGAATGGACACAGATACGCAGTATTTT.

The V and J genes are TRBV7-9 and TRBJ2-4, with D perhaps assigned TRBD1 or TRBD2 (5 bases each). The length of the CDR3 is 15 residues. V lost 5 bases to trimming and J lost 7 bases, with 18 bases between them. CDR1 and CDR2 (germline): SEHNR, FQNEAQ (reference sequence). The CDR3 protein is CASSGAGPRVNIQYF. The CDR3 nucleotides are TGTGCCAGCAGCGGGGCCGGGCCGAGGGTGAACATTCAGTACTTC.

The CDR3 loop is CASSVGGTGGDLFF. The CDR3 region has the DNA TGTGCCAGCAGCGTAGGTGGGACAGGGGGCGACCTGTTCTTT. The rearrangement uses TRBV9 and TRBJ1-1, with TRBD1 matching 12 bases. CDR3 size: 14 residues. CDR1 and CDR2 from the germline V gene are SGDLS and YYNGEE. V lost 0 bases and J lost 14; bases outside the gene matches: 8. Supplemented by reference TRBV9 and TRBJ1-1, the full variable domain reads DSGVTQTPKHLITATGQRVTLRCSPRSGDLSVYWYQQSLDQGLQFLIQYYNGEERAKGNILERFSAQQFPDLHSELNLSSLELGDSALYFCASSVGGTGGDLFFGQGTRLTVV.

The V gene is TRBV30, the J gene TRBJ2-7, with 9 bases fitting TRBD1. Germline loops: CDR1 GTSNPN, CDR2 SVGIG (reference sequence). V dropped 5 bases and J dropped 0; count of bases not matched to a gene: 5. The CDR3 is 14 amino acids. In DNA, the CDR3 is TGTGCCTGGGGGGACAGGGCAATCTCCTACGAGCAGTACTTC. Translation: CAWGDRAISYEQYF.

The chain couples TRBV5-4 to TRBJ2-6; weak D call: TRBD1 (5 bases). CDR3 size: 18 residues. Germline assignment: CDR1 SGHNT and CDR2 YYREEE (reference sequence). The ends were cut back, 4 bases at V and 0 bases at J, with 17 bases in the middle. In DNA, the CDR3 is TGTGCCAGCAGCAAAGGGGCAGGTACCCCCTCTGGGGCCAACGTCCTGACTTTC. Translated: CASSKGAGTPSGANVLTF.

Note on this clone: The junction differs from germline at one of its ends, possibly a read error. The chain carries TRBV7-7 and TRBJ2-1; the match to TRBD1 covers 8 bases. This CDR3 is 15 amino acids long. CDR1 SSHAT and CDR2 FNYEAQ come from the germline V gene (reference sequence). The CDR3 bases are TGTGCTAGCAGCCCCGGGACAGGCCGCTACAATGAGCAGTTCTTC. It encodes CASSPGTGRYNEQFF.

This clone showed up just a few times. The chain is built from TRBV6-1 and TRBJ1-2; D is perhaps TRBD1 (5 bases). Germline V gene lookup returns CDR1 MNHNS and CDR2 SASEGT. CDR3 length: 12 residues. Deletions cut 6 bases from V and 5 bases from J, with 10 bases between. CDR3 region: CASRGGKYGYTF. The DNA of the CDR3 is TGTGCCAGCAGGGGGGGAAAGTATGGCTACACCTTC.

This clone was detected a few times. This chain uses TRBV7-3 with TRBJ1-1, with unresolved D. CDR3 length: 13 amino acids. From germline, CDR1 is SGHTA and CDR2 FQGTGA. V was pared by 4 bases and J by 4 bases, with 10 bases between. CDR3 loop: CASSSLLSTEAFF. The CDR3 DNA sequence: TGTGCCAGCAGCTCCCTCCTTAGCACTGAAGCTTTCTTT.

The chain uses TRBV5-1 and TRBJ1-5; D might be TRBD1 (5 bases). The CDR3 contains 14 residues. V was cut by 4 bases and J by 5 bases, with 13 bases left in between. Germline lookup yields CDR1 SGHRS and CDR2 YFSETQ. The CDR3 sequence is CASSPLGTDQPQHF. In DNA, the CDR3 is TGCGCCAGCAGCCCACTGGGGACGGATCAGCCCCAGCATTTT.

Only one count was recorded for this clone. The rearrangement uses TRBV27 and TRBJ2-5; TRBD1 is a possible D gene (5 bases). Germline loops: CDR1 MNHEY, CDR2 SMNVEV (reference sequence). With 3 bases removed from V and 2 bases from J, the gap between germline ends came to 13 bases. CDR3 length: 15 amino acids. CDR3 in amino acids: CASSLGQGAQETQYF. DNA for the CDR3: TGTGCCAGCAGTTTGGGTCAGGGTGCGCAAGAGACCCAGTACTTC.

The chain's CDR3 is CASSPVASGRISYEQYF. The DNA for the CDR3 is TGTGCCAGCAGCCCGGTGGCTAGCGGGAGGATCTCCTACGAGCAGTACTTC. The V and J genes are TRBV7-8 and TRBJ2-7; TRBD2 agrees at 11 bases. CDR1 SGHVS and CDR2 FQNEAQ come from the germline V gene. The CDR3 covers 17 residues. The J segment lost 0 bases and the V segment lost 5 bases, leaving 9 bases of the junction unmatched. Full variable domain (outside the CDR3, taken from reference TRBV7-8 and TRBJ2-7): GAGVSQSPRYKVAKRGQDVALRCDPISGHVSLFWYQQALGQGPEFLTYFQNEAQLDKSGLPSDRFFAERPEGSVSTLKIQRTQQEDSAVYLCASSPVASGRISYEQYFGPGTRLTVT.

The rearrangement uses TRBV6-6 and TRBJ2-4, with TRBD1 matching 7 bases. CDR3 length equals 15 residues. Looked up from germline, CDR1 is MNHNY and CDR2 is SVGAGI (reference sequence). V trimming: 0 bases; J trimming: 2 bases; junction bases outside the gene matches: 1. CDR3 coding DNA: TGTGCCAGCAGTTACTCGACAGGGTCCAAAAACATTCAGTACTTC. It translates to CASSYSTGSKNIQYF.

The chain employs TRBV6-6 and TRBJ2-7, with D unresolved. This CDR3 region has 13 residues. Per the germline V gene, CDR1 is MNHNY and CDR2 is SVGAGI (reference sequence). V shed 6 bases and J shed 3 bases, with 12 bases lying between them. The CDR3 DNA is TGTGCCAGCAGCCCCTCGGAATTCTACGAGCAGTACTTC. It yields the protein CASSPSEFYEQYF.

This chain connects TRBV6-5 to TRBJ2-5; D could derive from TRBD1 or TRBD2 (5 bases each). The CDR3 spans 12 residues. Trimming took off 0 bases at V and 6 bases at J, with 5 bases between the two ends. The germline V gene has CDR1 MNHEY and CDR2 SVGAGI. This chain's CDR3 is CASSYSGQTQYF. CDR3 sequence (DNA): TGTGCCAGCAGTTACTCGGGACAGACCCAGTACTTC.

The genes are TRBV10-2 and TRBJ1-2; the D is unclear. The CDR3 length is 13 residues. V lost 8 bases to trimming and J lost 3 bases, with 13 bases between them. Germline loops: CDR1 WSHSY, CDR2 SAAADI. This CDR3 reads CASAPQVDYGYTF. Here the CDR3 DNA reads TGCGCCAGCGCACCCCAGGTGGACTATGGCTACACCTTC.

In this sample, this clone turned up a few times. The CDR3 bases are TGTGCCAGCAGCCATAGCGCCAATGAGCAGTTCTTC. This translates into CASSHSANEQFF. V and J are TRBV4-2 and TRBJ2-1; D might be TRBD2 (5 bases). The germline CDR1 and CDR2 sequences are LGHNA and YNFKEQ. Deletions cut 3 bases from V and 6 bases from J, with 6 bases between. The CDR3 runs to 12 residues.

The gene calls are TRBV16 and TRBJ2-1; 8 positions agree with TRBD1. There are 15 residues in the CDR3. Trimming at V came to 7 bases and at J to 8 bases, leaving 13 bases not matched to a gene. From germline, CDR1 is KGHSY and CDR2 FQNENV. CDR3 coding DNA: TGTGCCAGCATGTTTCGGACAGGGTTTGGTGATGAGCAGTTCTTC. This gives the protein CASMFRTGFGDEQFF. The whole variable domain, filled in from reference TRBV16 and TRBJ2-1, reads GEEVAQTPKHLVRGEGQKAKLYCAPIKGHSYVFWYQQVLKNEFKFLISFQNENVFDETGMPKERFSAKCLPNSPCSLEIQATKLEDSAVYFCASMFRTGFGDEQFFGPGTRLTVL.

This clone showed up just a few times. The DNA for the CDR3 is TGTGCCACCTCCGGGACAGCCTACACCGGGGAGCTGTTTTTT. The encoded protein is CATSGTAYTGELFF. This chain links TRBV2 with TRBJ2-2; 7 nucleotides align to TRBD1. In germline, CDR1 is SNHLY, CDR2 FYNNEI. The CDR3 consists of 14 residues. V lost 10 bases, J lost 3 bases, and 8 bases stayed unmatched.

This clone was observed once. This sequence joins TRBV15 and TRBJ1-1, with D uncertain. CDR1 LNHNV and CDR2 YYDKDF come from the germline V gene (reference sequence). The CDR3 runs 14 residues. V gave up 0 bases and J gave up 7 bases, with 12 bases separating them. For the CDR3, the DNA is TGTGCCACCAGCAGAGATAACGGATTAATTGAAGCTTTCTTT. This codes for CATSRDNGLIEAFF.

The chain is built from TRBV2 and TRBJ1-5, with D tentatively TRBD1 (5 bases). The CDR3 totals 15 residues. Germline assignment: CDR1 SNHLY and CDR2 FYNNEI. The V end was cut by 6 bases, the J end by 4 bases, with 16 bases between. The CDR3 DNA reads TGTGCCAGCAGGGATTGGACCGGGGGGAATCAGCCCCAGCATTTT. Residues: CASRDWTGGNQPQHF.

This rearrangement joins TRBV29-1 to TRBJ2-3, with 11 nucleotides matching TRBD2. The V and J ends lost 4 bases and 0 bases, in that order; junction bases with no gene match: 9. Germline values: CDR1 SQVTM, CDR2 ANQGSEA. CDR3 length equals 17 residues. CDR3 nucleotide sequence: TGCAGCGTTGTTGCTAGCGGGGGGAGATTTAGCACAGATACGCAGTATTTT. This sequence encodes CSVVASGGRFSTDTQYF.